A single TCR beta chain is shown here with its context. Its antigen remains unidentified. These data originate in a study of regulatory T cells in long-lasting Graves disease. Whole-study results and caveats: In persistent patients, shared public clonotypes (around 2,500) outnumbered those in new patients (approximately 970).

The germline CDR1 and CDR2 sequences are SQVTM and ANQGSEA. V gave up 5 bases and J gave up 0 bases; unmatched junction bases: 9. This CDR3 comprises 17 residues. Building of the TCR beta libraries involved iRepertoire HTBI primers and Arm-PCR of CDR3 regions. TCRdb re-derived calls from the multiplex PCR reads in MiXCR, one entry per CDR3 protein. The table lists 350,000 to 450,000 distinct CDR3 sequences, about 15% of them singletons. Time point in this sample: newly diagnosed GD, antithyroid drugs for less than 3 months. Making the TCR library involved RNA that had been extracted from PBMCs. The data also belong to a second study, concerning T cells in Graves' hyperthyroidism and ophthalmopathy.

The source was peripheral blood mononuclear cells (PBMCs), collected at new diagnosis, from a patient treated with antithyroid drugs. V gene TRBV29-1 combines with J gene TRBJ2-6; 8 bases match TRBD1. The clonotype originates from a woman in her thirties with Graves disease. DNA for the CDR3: TGCAGCGTTAGCCTTGGACAGGGTATCTCTGGGGCCAACGTCCTGACTTTC. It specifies CSVSLGQGISGANVLTF.